The rows below give T cell receptor beta chains drawn from one sample of a study of blood T cell repertoires in COVID-19. TCRdb's table, derived via immunoSEQ multiplex PCR, lists solely in-frame clones and lacks some. The top ten clones hold approximately 2% of a sample with 250,000 or so clones, roughly 90% of them seen once. Sequencing was performed on peripheral blood. These receptors were taken from a man aged 30 to 39 with active or convalescent COVID-19. Each CDR3 is given without its conserved first and last residue.

V: TRBV6-5; J: TRBJ1-1; CDR3: ASQVGGTEAF
V: TRBV30; J: TRBJ1-2; CDR3: AYQPGEAFGYT
V: TRBV10-3; J: TRBJ2-3; CDR3: AISELAGGRDTQY
V: TRBV5-4; J: TRBJ1-2; CDR3: ASSPNPGGDYGYT
V: TRBV7-9; J: TRBJ1-2; CDR3: ASSLAGRVKNYGYT
V: TRBV13; J: TRBJ2-1; CDR3: ASSLSLGTSYNEQF
V: TRBV6-2/TRBV6-3; J: TRBJ1-4; CDR3: ASSYYATNEKLF
V: TRBV19; J: TRBJ2-7; CDR3: ASSISSGSYEQY
V: TRBV10-3; J: TRBJ1-1; CDR3: AIRPGENTEAF
V: TRBV5-6; J: TRBJ1-6; CDR3: ASSVTGYNSPLH
V: TRBV29-1; J: TRBJ2-2; CDR3: SADTSGTGSGELF
V: TRBV9; J: TRBJ2-5; CDR3: ASSRGGGLSKTQY
V: TRBV10-3; J: TRBJ1-5; CDR3: AISESPGSGQPQH
V: TRBV29-1; J: TRBJ1-1; CDR3: SAAVGRDTEAF